This T cell receptor beta chain was profiled in a study of T cell repertoires in aging, cancer and after chemotherapy. Study-wide findings and caveats: Age-matched healthy donors had significantly more diverse, less clonal blood TCR repertoires than untreated cancer patients. Rebound thymic output was suggested by rising median generation probability during chemotherapy in each cancer cohort.

Peripheral blood genomic DNA, not sorted cells or RNA, was the template. TRB rearrangements spanning V, D and J were amplified using mixed TRB-A/B primers. TCRdb redid the calling of the multiplex PCR reads with MiXCR, one entry per CDR3 protein. The profile shows over 9,000 distinct CDR3 sequences, 24% of them singletons. Germline V gene data show CDR1 as SGHTA and CDR2 as FQGNSA. Trimming shortened V by 1 base and J by 9 bases, and 9 bases separated the two germline ends. This CDR3 contains 12 residues. This clonotype is deemed medium-sized (0.01 to 0.1%). What it recognizes is unknown. Sequencing used blood. This clonotype was sampled from a human donor in good health. The chain joins TRBV7-2 to TRBJ2-5; no clear D. The DNA of the CDR3 is TGTGCCAGCAGCTTAGGTTGGCAGGCCCAGTACTTC. Translation gives CASSLGWQAQYF.